This T cell receptor beta chain was sequenced in a study of T cells in tuberculosis. Study-wide results and caveats: Smaller distances to GMM-specific TCRs suggested their expansion in active tuberculosis. Active tuberculosis patients had shorter CDR3-alpha; the beta difference was nonsignificant.

Germline-derived CDR1 and CDR2 are ENHRY and SYGVKD. CDR3 length equals 15 residues. V lost 4 bases, J lost 7 bases, and 9 bases stayed unmatched. Measured with immunoSEQ multiplex PCR; TCRdb has only the in-frame clones, and not every one. The sample has tens of thousands of clones, over 85% seen once; the top ten hold roughly 5%. Regarding this clone: Antigen: not known.

This TCR was recovered from a donor between 10 and 35 years old with latent tuberculosis or without tuberculosis infection. Sequenced input: PBMCs. The chain links TRBV10-3 to TRBJ1-5; 8 bases are a match to TRBD1. The CDR3 reads CAISAGQGRQQPQHF. The CDR3 DNA reads TGTGCCATCAGTGCAGGACAGGGAAGACAGCAGCCCCAGCATTTT.